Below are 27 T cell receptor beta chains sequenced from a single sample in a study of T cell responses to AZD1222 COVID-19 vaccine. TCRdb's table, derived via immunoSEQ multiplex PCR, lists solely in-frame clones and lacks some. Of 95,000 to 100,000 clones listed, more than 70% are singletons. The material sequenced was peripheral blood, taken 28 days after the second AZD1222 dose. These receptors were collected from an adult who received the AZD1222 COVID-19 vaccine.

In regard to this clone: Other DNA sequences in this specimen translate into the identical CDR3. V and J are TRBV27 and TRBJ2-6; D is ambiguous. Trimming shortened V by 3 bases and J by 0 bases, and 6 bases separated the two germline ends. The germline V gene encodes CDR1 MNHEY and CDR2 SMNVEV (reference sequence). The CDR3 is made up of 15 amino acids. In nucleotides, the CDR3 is TGTGCCAGCAGTTTTCTGGGCTCTGGGGCCAACGTCCTGACTTTC. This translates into CASSFLGSGANVLTF.

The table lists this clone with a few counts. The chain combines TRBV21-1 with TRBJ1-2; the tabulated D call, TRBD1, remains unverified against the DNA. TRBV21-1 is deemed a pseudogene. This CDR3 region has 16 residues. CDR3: CASSKWTGHKFYGYTF. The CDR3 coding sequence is TGTGCCAGCAGCAAGTGGACAGGGCACAAATTCTATGGCTACACCTTC.

In nucleotides, the CDR3 is TGTGCCAGCAGCCCGAGTGTGGGGTGGGATCAGCCCCAGCATTTT. Its translation: CASSPSVGWDQPQHF. The chain carries TRBV6-5 and TRBJ1-5; D remains unclear. The length of the CDR3 is 15 residues. Trimming removed 6 bases at V and 5 bases at J, with 17 bases between. Germline V gene sequence: CDR1 MNHEY, CDR2 SVGAGI.

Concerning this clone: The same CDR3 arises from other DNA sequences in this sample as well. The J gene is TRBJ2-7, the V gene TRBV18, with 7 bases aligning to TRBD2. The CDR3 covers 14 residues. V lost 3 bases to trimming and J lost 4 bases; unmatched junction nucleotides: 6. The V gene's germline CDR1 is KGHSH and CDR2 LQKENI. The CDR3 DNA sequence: TGTGCCAGCTCACCGAGCGGCGGGAGTTACGAGCAGTACTTC. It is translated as CASSPSGGSYEQYF.

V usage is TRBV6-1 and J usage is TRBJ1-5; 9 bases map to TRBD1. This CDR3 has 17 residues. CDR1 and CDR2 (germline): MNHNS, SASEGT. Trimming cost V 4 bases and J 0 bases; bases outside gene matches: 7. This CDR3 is CASSALDRGFSNQPQHF. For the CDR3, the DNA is TGTGCCAGCAGTGCCTTGGACAGGGGATTTAGCAATCAGCCCCAGCATTTT.

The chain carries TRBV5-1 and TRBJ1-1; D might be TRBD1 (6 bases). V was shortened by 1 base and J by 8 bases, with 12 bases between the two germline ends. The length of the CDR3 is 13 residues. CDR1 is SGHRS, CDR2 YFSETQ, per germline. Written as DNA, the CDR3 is TGCGCCAGCAGCTTGACGGGGGCTCGAGAAGCTTTCTTT. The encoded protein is CASSLTGAREAFF.

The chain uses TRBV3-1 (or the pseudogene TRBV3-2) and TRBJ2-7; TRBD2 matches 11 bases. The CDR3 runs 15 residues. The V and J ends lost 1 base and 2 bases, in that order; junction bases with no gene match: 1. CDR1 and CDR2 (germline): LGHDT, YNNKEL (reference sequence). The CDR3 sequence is CASSQVAGGPYEQYF. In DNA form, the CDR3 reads TGTGCCAGCAGCCAAGTAGCGGGGGGGCCCTACGAGCAGTACTTC.

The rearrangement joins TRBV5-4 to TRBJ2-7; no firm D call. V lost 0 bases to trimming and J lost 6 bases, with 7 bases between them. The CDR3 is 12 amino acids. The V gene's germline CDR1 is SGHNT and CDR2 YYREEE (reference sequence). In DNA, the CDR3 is TGTGCCAGCAGCTTGGATACGGGCGAGCAGTACTTC. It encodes CASSLDTGEQYF.

CDR3 nucleotide sequence: TGTGCCAGCACCGTTGAGACAGGGCTGAGCAATTCACCCCTCCACTTT. Protein sequence: CASTVETGLSNSPLHF. The chain combines TRBV2 with TRBJ1-6; 7 bases line up with TRBD1. The CDR3 spans 16 residues. V lost 7 bases to trimming and J lost 7 bases; unmatched junction nucleotides: 13. In germline, CDR1 is SNHLY, CDR2 FYNNEI. The full variable domain, with the rest looked up from reference TRBV2 and TRBJ1-6, is EPEVTQTPSHQVTQMGQEVILRCVPISNHLYFYWYRQILGQKVEFLVSFYNNEISEKSEIFDDQFSVERPDGSNFTLKIRSTKLEDSAMYFCASTVETGLSNSPLHFGNGTRLTVT.

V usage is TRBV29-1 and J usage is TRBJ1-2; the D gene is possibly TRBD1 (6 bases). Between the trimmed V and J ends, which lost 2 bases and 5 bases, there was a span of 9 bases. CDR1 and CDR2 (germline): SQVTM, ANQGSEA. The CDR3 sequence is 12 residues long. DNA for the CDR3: TGCAGCGTTGAAAGGCAGGGGTATGGCTACACCTTC. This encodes CSVERQGYGYTF.

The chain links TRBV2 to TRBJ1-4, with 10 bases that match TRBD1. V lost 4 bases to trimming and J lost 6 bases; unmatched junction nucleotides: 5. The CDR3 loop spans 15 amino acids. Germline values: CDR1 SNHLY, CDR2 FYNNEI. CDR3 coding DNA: TGTGCCAGCAGTGCCGGGACAGGGGTGGATGAAAAACTGTTTTTT. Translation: CASSAGTGVDEKLFF. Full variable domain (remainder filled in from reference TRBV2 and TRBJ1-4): EPEVTQTPSHQVTQMGQEVILRCVPISNHLYFYWYRQILGQKVEFLVSFYNNEISEKSEIFDDQFSVERPDGSNFTLKIRSTKLEDSAMYFCASSAGTGVDEKLFFGSGTQLSVL.

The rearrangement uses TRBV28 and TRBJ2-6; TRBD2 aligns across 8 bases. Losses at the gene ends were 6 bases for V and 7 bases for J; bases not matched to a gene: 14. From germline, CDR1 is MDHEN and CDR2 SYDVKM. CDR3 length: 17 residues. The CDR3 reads CASRQTSVIRGANVLTF. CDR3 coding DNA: TGTGCCAGCAGGCAGACTAGCGTGATTCGGGGAGCCAACGTCCTGACTTTC. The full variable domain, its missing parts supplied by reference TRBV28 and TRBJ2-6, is DVKVTQSSRYLVKRTGEKVFLECVQDMDHENMFWYRQDPGLGLRLIYFSYDVKMKEKGDIPEGYSVSREKKERFSLILESASTNQTSMYLCASRQTSVIRGANVLTFGAGSRLTVL.

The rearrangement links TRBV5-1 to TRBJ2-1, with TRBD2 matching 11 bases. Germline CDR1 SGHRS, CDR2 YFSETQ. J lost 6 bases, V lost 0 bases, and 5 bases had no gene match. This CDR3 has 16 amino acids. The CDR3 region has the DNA TGCGCCAGCAGCTTGGTTTCTAGCGGGGGGACCAATGAGCAGTTCTTC. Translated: CASSLVSSGGTNEQFF.

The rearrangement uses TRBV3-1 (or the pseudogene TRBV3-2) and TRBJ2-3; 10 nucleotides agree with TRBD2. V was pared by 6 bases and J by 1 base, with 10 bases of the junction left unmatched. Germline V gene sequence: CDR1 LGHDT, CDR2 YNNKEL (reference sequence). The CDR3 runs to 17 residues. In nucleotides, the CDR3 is TGTGCCAGCAGTCCTTACTCCGGGACTAGCGGCACAGATACGCAGTATTTT. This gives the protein CASSPYSGTSGTDTQYF.

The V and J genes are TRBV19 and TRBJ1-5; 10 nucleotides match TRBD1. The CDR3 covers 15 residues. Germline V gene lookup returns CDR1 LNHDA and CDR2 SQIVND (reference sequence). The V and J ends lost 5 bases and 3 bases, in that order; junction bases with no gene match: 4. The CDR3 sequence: CASSPTGGFNQPQHF. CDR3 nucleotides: TGTGCCAGTAGTCCGACAGGGGGCTTCAATCAGCCCCAGCATTTT.

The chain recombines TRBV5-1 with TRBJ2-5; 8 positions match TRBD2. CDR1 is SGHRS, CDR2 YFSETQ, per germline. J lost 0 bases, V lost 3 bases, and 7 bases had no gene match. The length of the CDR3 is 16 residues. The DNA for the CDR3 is TGCGCCAGCAGCTGGAGCGGGGGACCGTACCAAGAGACCCAGTACTTC. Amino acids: CASSWSGGPYQETQYF.

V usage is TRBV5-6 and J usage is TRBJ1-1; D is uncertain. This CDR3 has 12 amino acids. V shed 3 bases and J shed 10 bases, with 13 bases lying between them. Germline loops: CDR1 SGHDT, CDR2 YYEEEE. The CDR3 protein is CASSSGYGRAFF. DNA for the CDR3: TGTGCCAGCAGCTCTGGTTATGGGAGAGCTTTCTTT.

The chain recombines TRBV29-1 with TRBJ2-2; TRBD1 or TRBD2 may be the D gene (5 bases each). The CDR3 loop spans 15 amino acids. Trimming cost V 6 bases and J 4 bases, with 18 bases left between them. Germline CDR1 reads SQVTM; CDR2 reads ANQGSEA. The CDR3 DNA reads TGCAGCGTCGGCCCCGGGACCCATTCCACCGGGGAGCTGTTTTTT. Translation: CSVGPGTHSTGELFF.

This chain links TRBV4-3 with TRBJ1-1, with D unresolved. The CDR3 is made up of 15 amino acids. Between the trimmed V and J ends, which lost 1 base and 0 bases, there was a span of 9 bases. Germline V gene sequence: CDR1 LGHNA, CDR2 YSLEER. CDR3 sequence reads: CASSQGPRMNTEAFF. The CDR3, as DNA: TGCGCCAGCAGCCAAGGCCCCAGGATGAACACTGAAGCTTTCTTT.

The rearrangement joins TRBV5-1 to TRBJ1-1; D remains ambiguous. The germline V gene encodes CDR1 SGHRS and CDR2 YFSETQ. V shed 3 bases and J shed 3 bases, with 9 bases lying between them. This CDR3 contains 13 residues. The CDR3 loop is CASSSSWDTEAFF. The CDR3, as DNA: TGCGCCAGCAGCTCGTCCTGGGACACTGAAGCTTTCTTT.

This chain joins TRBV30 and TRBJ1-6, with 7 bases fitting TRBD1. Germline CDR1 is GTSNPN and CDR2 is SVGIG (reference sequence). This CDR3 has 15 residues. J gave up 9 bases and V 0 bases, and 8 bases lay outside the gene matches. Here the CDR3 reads CAWSVGGRVGSPLHF. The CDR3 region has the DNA TGTGCCTGGAGTGTAGGGGGCAGGGTTGGTTCACCCCTCCACTTT.

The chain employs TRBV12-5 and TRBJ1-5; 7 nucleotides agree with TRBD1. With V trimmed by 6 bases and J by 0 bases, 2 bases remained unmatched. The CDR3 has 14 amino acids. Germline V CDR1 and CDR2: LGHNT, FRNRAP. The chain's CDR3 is CASGTGSSNQPQHF. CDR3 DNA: TGTGCTAGTGGGACAGGGAGTAGCAATCAGCCCCAGCATTTT. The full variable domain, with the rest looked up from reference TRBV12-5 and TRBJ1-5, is DARVTQTPRHKVTEMGQEVTMRCQPILGHNTVFWYRQTMMQGLELLAYFRNRAPLDDSGMPKDRFSAEMPDATLATLKIQPSEPRDSAVYFCASGTGSSNQPQHFGDGTRLSIL.

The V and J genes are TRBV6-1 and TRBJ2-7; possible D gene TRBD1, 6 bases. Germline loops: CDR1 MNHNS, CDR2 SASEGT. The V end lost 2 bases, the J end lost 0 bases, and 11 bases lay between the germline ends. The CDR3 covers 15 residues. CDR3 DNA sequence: TGTGCCAGCAGTGAATACAGGACAGCCTCCTACGAGCAGTACTTC. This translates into CASSEYRTASYEQYF.

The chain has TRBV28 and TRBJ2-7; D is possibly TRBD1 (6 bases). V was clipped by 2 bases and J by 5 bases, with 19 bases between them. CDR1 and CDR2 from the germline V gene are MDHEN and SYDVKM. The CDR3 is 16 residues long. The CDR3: CASSLSWGPRGHEQYF. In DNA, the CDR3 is TGTGCCAGCAGTTTAAGTTGGGGGCCCAGGGGCCACGAGCAGTACTTC.

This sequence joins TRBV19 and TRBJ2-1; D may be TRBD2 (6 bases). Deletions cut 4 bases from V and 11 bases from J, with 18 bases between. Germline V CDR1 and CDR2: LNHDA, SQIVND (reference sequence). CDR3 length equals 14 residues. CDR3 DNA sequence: TGTGCCAGTAGTAAGGAGGGGCCCAGGCATCAGCAGTTCTTC. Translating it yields CASSKEGPRHQQFF.

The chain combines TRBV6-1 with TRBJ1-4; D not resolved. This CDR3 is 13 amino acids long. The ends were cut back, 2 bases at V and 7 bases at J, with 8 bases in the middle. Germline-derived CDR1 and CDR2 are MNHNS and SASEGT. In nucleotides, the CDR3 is TGTGCCAGCAGTGAATGGTCAGTTGAAAAACTGTTTTTT. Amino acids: CASSEWSVEKLFF.

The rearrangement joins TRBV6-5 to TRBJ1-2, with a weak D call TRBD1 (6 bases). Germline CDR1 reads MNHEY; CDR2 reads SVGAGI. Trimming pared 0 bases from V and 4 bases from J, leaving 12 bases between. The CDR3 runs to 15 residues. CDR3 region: CASSYSDGQFYGYTF. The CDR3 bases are TGTGCCAGCAGTTACTCGGACGGACAGTTCTATGGCTACACCTTC.